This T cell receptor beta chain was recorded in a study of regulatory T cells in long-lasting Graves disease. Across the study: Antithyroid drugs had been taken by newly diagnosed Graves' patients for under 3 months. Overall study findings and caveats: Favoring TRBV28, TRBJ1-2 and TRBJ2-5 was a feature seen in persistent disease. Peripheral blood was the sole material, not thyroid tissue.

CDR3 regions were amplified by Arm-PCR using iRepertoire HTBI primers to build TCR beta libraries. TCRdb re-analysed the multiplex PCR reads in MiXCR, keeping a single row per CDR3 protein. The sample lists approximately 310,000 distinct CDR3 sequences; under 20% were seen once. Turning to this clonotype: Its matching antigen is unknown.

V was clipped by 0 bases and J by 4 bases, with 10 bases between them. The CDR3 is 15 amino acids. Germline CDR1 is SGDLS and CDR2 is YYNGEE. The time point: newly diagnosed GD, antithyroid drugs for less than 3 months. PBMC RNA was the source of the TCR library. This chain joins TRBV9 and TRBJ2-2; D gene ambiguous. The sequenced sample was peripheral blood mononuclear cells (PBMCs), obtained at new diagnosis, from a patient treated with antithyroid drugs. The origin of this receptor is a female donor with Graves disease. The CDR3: CASSVALTGTGELFF. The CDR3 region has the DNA TGTGCCAGCAGCGTAGCGCTAACGGGCACCGGGGAGCTGTTTTTT.